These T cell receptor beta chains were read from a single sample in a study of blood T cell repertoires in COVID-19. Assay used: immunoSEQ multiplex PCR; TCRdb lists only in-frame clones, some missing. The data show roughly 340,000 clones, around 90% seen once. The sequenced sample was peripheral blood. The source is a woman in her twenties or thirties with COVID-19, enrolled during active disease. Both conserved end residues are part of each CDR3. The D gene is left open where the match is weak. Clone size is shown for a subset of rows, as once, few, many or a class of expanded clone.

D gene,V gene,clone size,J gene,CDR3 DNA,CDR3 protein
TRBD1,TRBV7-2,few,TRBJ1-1,TGTGCCAGCAGCTTAGTGACAGGGAATGAAGCTTTCTTT,CASSLVTGNEAFF
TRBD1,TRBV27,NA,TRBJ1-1,TGTGCCAGCAGTTTGACAGGGGGCCGGACTGAAGCTTTCTTT,CASSLTGGRTEAFF
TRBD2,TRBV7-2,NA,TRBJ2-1,TGTGCCAGCAGCTTAGAGGGACTAGCGGGAACGCGAGACAATGAGCAGTTCTTC,CASSLEGLAGTRDNEQFF
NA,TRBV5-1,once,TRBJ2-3,TGCGCCAGCAGCTTGCTGTCTAGCGGCACAGATACGCAGTATTTT,CASSLLSSGTDTQYF
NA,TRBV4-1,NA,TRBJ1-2,TGCGCCAGCAGCCAAGCCCTGCAGGGGCGATTCTATGGCTACACCTTC,CASSQALQGRFYGYTF
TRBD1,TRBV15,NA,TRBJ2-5,TGTGCCACGAAACAGGGGTCCCAAGAGACCCAGTACTTC,CATKQGSQETQYF
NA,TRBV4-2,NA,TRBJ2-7,TGTGCCAGCACCCTCCAGGAGGGCTCGTACGAGCAGTACTTC,CASTLQEGSYEQYF
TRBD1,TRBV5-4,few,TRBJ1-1,TGTGCCAGCAGCGAGGGACAGACGAACACTGAAGCTTTCTTT,CASSEGQTNTEAFF
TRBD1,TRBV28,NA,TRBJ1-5,TGTGCCAGCAGAATAACAGGGGGCGGTCAGCCCCAGCATTTT,CASRITGGGQPQHF
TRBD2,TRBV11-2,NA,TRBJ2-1,TGTGCCAGCAGCTTAGACCCTAGACTAGCAGGCAATGAGCAGTTCTTC,CASSLDPRLAGNEQFF
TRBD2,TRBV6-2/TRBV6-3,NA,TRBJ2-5,TGTGCCAGCAGCCCGGGACTAGCGGGAGTAGAGACCCAGTACTTC,CASSPGLAGVETQYF
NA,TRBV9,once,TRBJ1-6,TGTGCCAGCAGCGTAGGGGGAGGGTTTGCTGTTCACTCCCCCCTCCACTTT,CASSVGGGFAVHSPLHF
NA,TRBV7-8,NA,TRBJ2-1,TGTGCCAGCAGCTTAGCGAGGCTAGCCAGCGGTGAGCAGTTCTTC,CASSLARLASGEQFF
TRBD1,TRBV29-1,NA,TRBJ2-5,TGCAGCCTTCGGCAGGGGGCCGGGGAGACCCAGTACTTC,CSLRQGAGETQYF
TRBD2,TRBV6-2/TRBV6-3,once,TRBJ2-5,TGTGCCAGCAGTTACTCGTCTAGCGGGAGGTACCAAGAGACCCAGTACTTC,CASSYSSSGRYQETQYF
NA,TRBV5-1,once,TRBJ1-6,TGCGCCAGCAGAGGTGGATCAGGGGCGTCCTATAATTCACCCCTCCACTTT,CASRGGSGASYNSPLHF
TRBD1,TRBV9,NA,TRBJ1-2,TGTGCCAGCAGCGTGATGACAGGGGAGGGTTATGGCTACACCTTC,CASSVMTGEGYGYTF
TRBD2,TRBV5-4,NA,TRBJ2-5,TGTGCCAGCAGCTCCCCTAGCGGGAGACTAGAGACCCAGTACTTC,CASSSPSGRLETQYF
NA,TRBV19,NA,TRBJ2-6,TGTACCGACACTCGGGGTGCCAACGTCCTGACTTTC,CTDTRGANVLTF
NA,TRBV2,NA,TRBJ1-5,TGTGCCAGCAGTGAAGCAGGAGGAGCCGGTCAGCCCCAGCATTTT,CASSEAGGAGQPQHF
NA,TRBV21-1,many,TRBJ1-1,TGTGCCAGCAGCAAAGTGCGGGTCAGCCCTGAAGCTTTCTTT,CASSKVRVSPEAFF
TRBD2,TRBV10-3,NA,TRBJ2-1,TGTGCCATCTCGGGACTAGCGGACTACAATGAGCAGTTCTTC,CAISGLADYNEQFF
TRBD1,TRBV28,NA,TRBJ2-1,TGTGCCAGCAGTTTATCCGGGACAGGTATCGGTGAGCAGTTCTTC,CASSLSGTGIGEQFF
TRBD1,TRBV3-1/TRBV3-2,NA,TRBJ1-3,TGTGCCAGCAGCCAAGGACAGGGTCAGCCTGGAAACACCATATATTTT,CASSQGQGQPGNTIYF
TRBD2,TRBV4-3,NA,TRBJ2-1,TGCGCCAGCAGCCAAGAATCGGCTAGCGGGTGGAGCTCCTACAATGAGCAGTTCTTC,CASSQESASGWSSYNEQFF
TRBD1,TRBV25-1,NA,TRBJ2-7,TGTGCCAGCGGCCACACAGGGGGCTCCGAGCAGTACTTC,CASGHTGGSEQYF
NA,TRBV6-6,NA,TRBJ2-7,TGTGCCAGCGGGCAGGGTTATCCCCAAGACGAGCAGTACTTC,CASGQGYPQDEQYF
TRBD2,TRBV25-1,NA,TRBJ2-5,TGTGCCAGCAGTGGTCCAGCGGGGGCCCAAGAGACCCAGTACTTC,CASSGPAGAQETQYF
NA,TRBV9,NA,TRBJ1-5,TGTGCCAGCAGCGTAGCGCCAGATAGCAATCAGCCCCAGCATTTT,CASSVAPDSNQPQHF
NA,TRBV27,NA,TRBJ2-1,TGTGCCAGCAGCCCGGGACAAATCTCCTACAATGAGCAGTTCTTC,CASSPGQISYNEQFF
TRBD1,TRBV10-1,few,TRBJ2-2,TGCGCCAGCAGTGAGTCCTGGCCACCACAGGGGGCGAACACCGGGGAGCTGTTTTTT,CASSESWPPQGANTGELFF
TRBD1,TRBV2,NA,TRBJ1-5,TGTGCCAGCAGCGAACCTGGGACAGGGAGGAAGAATCAGCCCCAGCATTTT,CASSEPGTGRKNQPQHF
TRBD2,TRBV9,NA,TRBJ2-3,TGTGCCAGCAGCGTAGCTGTGGCTAGCGGGAGAGAGAGCACAGATACGCAGTATTTT,CASSVAVASGRESTDTQYF
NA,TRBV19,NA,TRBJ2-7,TGTGCCAGTAGCCCCCTCGGCGGCGCCCCGTATGAGCAGTACTTC,CASSPLGGAPYEQYF
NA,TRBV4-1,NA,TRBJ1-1,TGCGCCAGCAGCCTACAGGGTAACACTGAAGCTTTCTTT,CASSLQGNTEAFF
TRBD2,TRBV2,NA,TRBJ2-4,TGTGCCAGCAGGCGGGGGGGCCTTGTTTCCAAAAACATTCAGTACTTC,CASRRGGLVSKNIQYF
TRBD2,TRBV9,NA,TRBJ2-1,TGTGCCAGCAGCGTAGTGGGGGGGACTGAGCAGTTCTTC,CASSVVGGTEQFF
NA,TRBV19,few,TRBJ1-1,TGTGCCAGTAGTATGTTGGGGGGGCGTAGGAACACTGAAGCTTTCTTT,CASSMLGGRRNTEAFF
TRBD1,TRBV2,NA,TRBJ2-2,TGTGCCAGCAGAGAGGGGGCAGCGAACACCGGGGAGCTGTTTTTT,CASREGAANTGELFF
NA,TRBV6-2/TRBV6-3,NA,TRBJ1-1,TGTGCCAGCAGTTATCAGTACACTGAAGCTTTCTTT,CASSYQYTEAFF
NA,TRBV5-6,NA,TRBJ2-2,TGTGCCAGCAGCTTGGCGGCCTTGAGGCTTGCCGGGGAGCTGTTTTTT,CASSLAALRLAGELFF
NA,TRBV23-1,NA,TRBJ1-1,TGCGCCAGTCCCCTTTGGCGCAGCGGGGCTTTCTTT,CASPLWRSGAFF
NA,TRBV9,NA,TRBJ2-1,TGTGCCAGCAGCGTTACAGGAGCGGAGCAGTTCTTC,CASSVTGAEQFF
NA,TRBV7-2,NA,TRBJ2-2,TGTGCCAGCAGCTTAGTGGTGGGGTTGCGGGGCCCCGGGGAGCTGTTTTTT,CASSLVVGLRGPGELFF
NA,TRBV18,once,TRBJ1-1,TGTGCCAGCTCACCACCGGGCAGGGGTACCATGAACACTGAAGCTTTCTTT,CASSPPGRGTMNTEAFF
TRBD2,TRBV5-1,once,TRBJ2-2,TGCGCCAGCAGCTTGGCCCGGAGCGGGGGGGTCGGCGGGGAGCTGTTTTTT,CASSLARSGGVGGELFF
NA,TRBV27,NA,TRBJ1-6,TGTGCCAGCAGTTTACTACGGACAATCGATTCACCCCTCCACTTT,CASSLLRTIDSPLHF
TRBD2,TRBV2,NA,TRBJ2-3,TGTGCCAGCAGCGGCCGGACTAGCGGGGGTACGGGGGATACGCAGTATTTT,CASSGRTSGGTGDTQYF
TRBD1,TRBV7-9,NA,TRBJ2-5,TGTGCCAGCAGCCCGAGGACAGGGGAGGAGACCCAGTACTTC,CASSPRTGEETQYF
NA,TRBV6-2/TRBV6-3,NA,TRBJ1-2,TGTGCCAGCAGTCCAGGGGTGTATGGCTACACCTTC,CASSPGVYGYTF
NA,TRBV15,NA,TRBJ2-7,TGTGCCACCAGCAGAGGGACAGCCTTTGGGGAGCAGTACTTC,CATSRGTAFGEQYF
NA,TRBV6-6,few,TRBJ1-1,TGTGCCAGCAGTTACCCGCCGGAACAGTTGAACACTGAAGCTTTCTTT,CASSYPPEQLNTEAFF
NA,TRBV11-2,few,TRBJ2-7,TGTGCCAGCAGCTTAGTACGGTCCTACGAGCAGTACTTC,CASSLVRSYEQYF
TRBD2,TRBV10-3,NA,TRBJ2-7,TGTGCCATCAGTGAGTCCCTTAGCGGGGGTGCCTACGAGCAGTACTTC,CAISESLSGGAYEQYF
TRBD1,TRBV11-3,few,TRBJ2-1,TGTGCCAGCAGCTTCGGGAACAGGGGGCCCTACAATGAGCAGTTCTTC,CASSFGNRGPYNEQFF
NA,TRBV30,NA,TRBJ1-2,TGTGCCTGGAATCAATGCTACACCTTC,CAWNQCYTF
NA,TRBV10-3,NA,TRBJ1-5,TGTGCCACCCGGGCGGGTACTAATCAGCCCCAGCATTTT,CATRAGTNQPQHF
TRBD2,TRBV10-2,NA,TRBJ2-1,TGCGCCTTAGCGGGAAGCTCCTACAATGAGCAGTTCTTC,CALAGSSYNEQFF
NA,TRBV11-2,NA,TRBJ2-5,TGTGCCAGCAGCTTAGCGCCAGAGGGGACCCAGTACTTC,CASSLAPEGTQYF